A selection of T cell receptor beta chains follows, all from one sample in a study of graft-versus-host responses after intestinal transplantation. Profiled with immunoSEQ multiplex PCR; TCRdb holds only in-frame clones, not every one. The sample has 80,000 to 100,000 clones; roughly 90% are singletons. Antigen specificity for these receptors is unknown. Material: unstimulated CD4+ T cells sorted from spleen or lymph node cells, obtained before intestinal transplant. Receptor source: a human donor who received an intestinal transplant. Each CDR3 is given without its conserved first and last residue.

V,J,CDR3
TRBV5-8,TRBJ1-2,ASSFNRGREFGYT
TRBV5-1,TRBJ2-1,ASSLAIQGKGNEQF
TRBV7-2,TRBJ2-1,ASSLRLAGGNEQF
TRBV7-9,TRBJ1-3,ASSLGYFSSGNTIY
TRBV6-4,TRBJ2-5,ASSELAGSQETQY
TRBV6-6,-,ASRAQEWIYEQY
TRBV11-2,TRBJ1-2,ASSRDRDYGYT
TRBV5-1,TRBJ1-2,ASSLAPNPDRGLAYGYT
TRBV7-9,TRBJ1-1,ASSPDSTIEAF
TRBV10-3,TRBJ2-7,AISGPKLGGGEQY